This T cell receptor beta chain was captured by sequencing in a study of blood T cell repertoires in COVID-19 (dated by TCRdb to the early 2020s). Looking at the study overall: Collaborator samples came from the United States, Italy and Spain and covered acute and convalescent phases of COVID-19. The material from the prospective study consisted of cDNA or gDNA derived from T cells, B-cell-depleted T cells, or PBMCs. Deeply sampled blood TCRbeta repertoires from subjects exposed to, actively infected with, or recovered from COVID-19 were included in the dataset. A freely available public database, intended as a resource for researchers studying the immune response to SARS-CoV-2, is where the repertoires were released. Samples came from the ongoing ImmuneRACE study (first 160 participants) plus 1,254 subjects from 6 global collaborators. Sample metadata almost always included a de-identified subject ID, COVID-19 status, age in years and sex. Where available, HLA class I and class II types were taken from metadata supplied by the sample provider and were not determined by assay-based typing. General conclusions and limits of the study: The amount of clinical and demographic metadata varied by source and participant and was provided uncurated.

Notes on this clone: Its cognate antigen has yet to be identified. No qualities accompany the bases; no much larger clone lies one base away.

TCRbeta CDR3 regions were amplified from genomic DNA by means of the immunoSEQ Assay, a bias-controlled multiplex PCR. The study's own analysis went as follows. Nucleated cell counts per sample were estimated from amplification of reference gene primers within the assay. To quantify the absolute abundance of each unique TCRbeta CDR3 rearrangement, sequence reads were collapsed and filtered. For each sample, productive Simpson clonality was calculated as the square root of Simpson's diversity index across productive rearrangements. This immuneACCESS table, as held by TCRdb, lists in-frame sequences with V and J called but not all clones. Of the missing ones, under half trace to an unresolved V gene in checked studies; the others have no known cause. That table furnishes V, J and clone size, whereas the DNA furnished D and trimming. This sample is represented by roughly 70,000 clones; roughly 90% of them were singletons. Around 6% of the sample lies in the top ten.

One collaborating source in Seattle enrolled patients while the patients were actively infected and followed the patients over time throughout the course of disease. Collaborating institutions collected whole blood in K2EDTA tubes following their own protocols. For TCRbeta analysis, collaborators shipped samples as frozen whole blood, isolated PBMCs, or DNA extracted from either of those sample types. From a lookup of the germline V gene, CDR1 and CDR2 are SGHRS and YFSETQ. Trimming removed 6 bases from V and 0 bases from J, leaving 13 bases between the germline ends. Inclusive of the bounding cysteine and phenylalanine, the CDR3 is 14 residues long. The kept DNA is CDR3 alone, 42 bases in frame from the first base.

This TCR was recovered from a man older than 75 with COVID-19, enrolled during active disease. Sequencing was performed on peripheral blood. The chain is encoded by TRBV5-1 joined to TRBJ2-7; TRBD1 is a possible D gene, resting on 6 matching bases. In nucleotides, the sequence is TGCGCCAGCAACCCGACAGGAAGCTCCTACGAGCAGTACTTC. This sequence encodes CASNPTGSSYEQYF.